This entry concerns a single T cell receptor (beta chain). Its antigen is not known. These data come from a study of PD-1 blockade in classical Hodgkin lymphoma. Germline CDR1 is SGHRS and CDR2 is YFSETQ. The CDR3 length is 15 residues. Trimming removed 0 bases at V and 1 base at J, with 7 bases between. Study results and caveats: Underlying causes for the observed repertoire differences were not defined, possibly disease activity or prior therapy.

Time point specified: cycle 4 day 1 (C4D1), after more than five weeks of nivolumab. Every one of the patients relapsed after autologous stem cell transplantation (brentuximab vedotin exposure was variable). TCRdb's copy holds only in-frame clones and misses some; the assay was immunoSEQ multiplex PCR. The data hold roughly 48,000 clones, with 86% observed a single time. This clonotype originated in a human donor with classical Hodgkin lymphoma. Sequenced here: peripheral blood mononuclear cells (PBMCs), sampled before the fourth cycle of nivolumab. This chain uses TRBV5-1 with TRBJ1-4; D is undetermined. The CDR3 DNA sequence: TGCGCCAGCAGCTTGGACAGTATAACTAATGAAAAACTGTTTTTT. It codes for CASSLDSITNEKLFF.